The present entry profiles one T cell receptor beta chain with its context. Germline CDR1 is SEHNR and CDR2 is FQNEAQ (reference sequence). Germline trimming cut 2 bases from V and 2 bases from J; bases unmatched to any gene: 7. This CDR3 is built from 16 residues. The entry originates in a study of shared clonotypes between healthy human individuals. Samples underwent the assay at deep level. Each PCR replicate from the sorted subsets contained 200 to 250 ng DNA, which is about 31,000 T cell genomes. Data came from immunoSEQ multiplex PCR; TCRdb stores just in-frame clones and leaves some out. The table shows about 1.5 million clones, with 95% to 97% occurring only once.

The specimen was naive CD4+ T cells sorted from blood. Subset here: CD45RA+ positively selected. The sequence was obtained from a man aged 25-45 years in good health. This rearrangement joins TRBV7-9 to TRBJ2-7; 9 positions match TRBD1. In DNA, the CDR3 is TGTGCCAGCAGCTTACCCGACAGGGGGGACCCCTACGAGCAGTACTTC. It encodes CASSLPDRGDPYEQYF.